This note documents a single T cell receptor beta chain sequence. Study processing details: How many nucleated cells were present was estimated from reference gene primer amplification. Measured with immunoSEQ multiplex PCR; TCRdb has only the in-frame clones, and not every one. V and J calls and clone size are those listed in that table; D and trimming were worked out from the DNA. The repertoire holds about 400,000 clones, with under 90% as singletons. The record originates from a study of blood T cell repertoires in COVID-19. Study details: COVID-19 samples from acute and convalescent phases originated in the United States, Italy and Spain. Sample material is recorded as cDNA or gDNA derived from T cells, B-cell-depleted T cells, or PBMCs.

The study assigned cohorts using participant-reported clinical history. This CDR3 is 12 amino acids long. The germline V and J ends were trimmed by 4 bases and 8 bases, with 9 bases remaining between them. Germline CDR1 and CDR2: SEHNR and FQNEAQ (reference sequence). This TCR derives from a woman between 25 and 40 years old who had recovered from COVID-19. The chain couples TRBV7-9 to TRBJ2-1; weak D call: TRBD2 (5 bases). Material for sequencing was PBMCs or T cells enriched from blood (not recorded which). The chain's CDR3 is CASSSPGYEQFF. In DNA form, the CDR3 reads TGTGCCAGCAGCTCCCCGGGATATGAGCAGTTCTTC.